The clone carrying this T cell receptor beta chain was seen at least ten times. This sample was included in a study of early T cells in non-severe SARS-CoV-2 infection. MiXCR, run by TCRdb on the 5' RACE reads, gives a single entry per CDR3 protein. The table has 25,000 to 35,000 distinct CDR3 sequences, over 2.5% seen once; the top ten hold over 0.65%. The ends lost 2 bases at V and 7 bases at J; junction bases unmatched: 2. This CDR3 has 13 amino acids. Per germline, CDR1 SGHRS and CDR2 YFSETQ. The chain joins TRBV5-1 to TRBJ1-5, with 8 bases lining up with TRBD1. The sample comprised whole blood. This receptor was taken from an adult who was a healthcare worker with PCR-confirmed SARS-CoV-2 infection or an uninfected control (not recorded which). This CDR3 reads CASSFSGGQPQHF. The CDR3 DNA sequence: TGCGCCAGCAGCTTTTCAGGGGGCCAGCCCCAGCATTTT.